The entry below gives a single T cell receptor (beta chain) sequence along with its context. The sample comes from a study of cytomegalovirus exposure and HLA in healthy donors. Germline CDR1 is SGHAT and CDR2 is FQNNGV. Trimming took 5 bases from V and 5 from J, leaving 18 bases between them. The CDR3 loop spans 16 amino acids. This table comes from immunoSEQ multiplex PCR, and its TCRdb copy is limited to in-frame clones, with some not included. The sample holds about 140,000 clones, about 86% seen once. The chain links TRBV11-2 to TRBJ2-2; tentatively, D is TRBD1 (5 bases). The material sequenced was PBMCs. The TCR originated in a man in his late teens or twenties in good health and CMV-seronegative. CDR3 sequence: CASSLGMGRRTGELFF. The CDR3 bases are TGTGCCAGCAGCCTGGGGATGGGGCGGCGGACCGGGGAGCTGTTTTTT.